Listed below are T cell receptor beta chains from one sample, sequenced in a study of blood T cell repertoires in COVID-19. Generated by immunoSEQ multiplex PCR, the TCRdb table keeps only in-frame clones and is missing some. The sample records approximately 89,000 clones, nearly 95% being singletons. Sequenced: peripheral blood. The origin of the receptors is a human donor with active COVID-19. The donor label of this sample is uncertain. Both conserved end residues are part of each CDR3. D genes are given only for firm matches. Clone size is not always given. Where it is, it says once, few, many or a class for expanded clones.

clone size: once; V gene: TRBV3-1/TRBV3-2; D gene: TRBD2; J gene: TRBJ2-5; CDR3 protein: CASNSWLAGYQETQYF; CDR3 DNA: TGTGCCAGCAACTCCTGGCTAGCGGGGTACCAAGAGACCCAGTACTTC
clone size: .; V gene: TRBV6-5; D gene: .; J gene: TRBJ1-5; CDR3 protein: CASSYSGTGLDQPQHF; CDR3 DNA: TGTGCCAGCAGTTACTCCGGTACAGGCCTTGATCAGCCCCAGCATTTT
clone size: .; V gene: TRBV15; D gene: .; J gene: TRBJ2-7; CDR3 protein: CATSSVLSVEQYF; CDR3 DNA: TGTGCCACCAGCAGCGTCCTTTCAGTCGAGCAGTACTTC
clone size: .; V gene: TRBV2; D gene: .; J gene: TRBJ2-7; CDR3 protein: CASVGGGGEQYF; CDR3 DNA: TGTGCCAGCGTCGGGGGAGGTGGGGAGCAGTACTTC
clone size: once; V gene: TRBV7-9; D gene: .; J gene: TRBJ2-2; CDR3 protein: CASRRGGRNTGELFF; CDR3 DNA: TGTGCCAGCAGAAGGGGGGGAAGGAACACCGGGGAGCTGTTTTTT
clone size: .; V gene: TRBV7-8; D gene: .; J gene: TRBJ1-5; CDR3 protein: CASSRSGDQPQHF; CDR3 DNA: TGTGCCAGCAGCCGTTCAGGCGATCAGCCCCAGCATTTT
clone size: .; V gene: TRBV27; D gene: TRBD1; J gene: TRBJ1-4; CDR3 protein: CASSPYRQGGHEKLFF; CDR3 DNA: TGTGCCAGCAGCCCCTATCGACAGGGGGGGCATGAAAAACTGTTTTTT
clone size: .; V gene: TRBV18; D gene: TRBD1; J gene: TRBJ2-4; CDR3 protein: CASSRDRASENIQYF; CDR3 DNA: TGTGCCAGCTCAAGGGACAGGGCCTCGGAAAACATTCAGTACTTC
clone size: .; V gene: TRBV4-1; D gene: .; J gene: TRBJ2-5; CDR3 protein: CASSRTQGSAQETQYF; CDR3 DNA: TGCGCCAGCAGCCGAACACAGGGATCCGCCCAAGAGACCCAGTACTTC
clone size: .; V gene: TRBV29-1; D gene: .; J gene: TRBJ1-1; CDR3 protein: CSVEDSGRGTEAFF; CDR3 DNA: TGCAGCGTTGAAGATTCGGGCAGGGGCACTGAAGCTTTCTTT
clone size: .; V gene: TRBV19; D gene: .; J gene: TRBJ2-5; CDR3 protein: CASSIGLRETQYF; CDR3 DNA: TGTGCCAGTAGTATTGGACTACGGGAGACCCAGTACTTC
clone size: .; V gene: TRBV7-6; D gene: .; J gene: TRBJ2-5; CDR3 protein: CASSLEGRSETQYF; CDR3 DNA: TGTGCCAGCAGCTTAGAAGGGAGATCAGAGACCCAGTACTTC
clone size: .; V gene: TRBV12-5; D gene: TRBD1; J gene: TRBJ2-2; CDR3 protein: CASATGGTGELFF; CDR3 DNA: TGTGCTAGTGCGACAGGGGGCACCGGGGAGCTGTTTTTT
clone size: .; V gene: TRBV6-7; D gene: TRBD1; J gene: TRBJ2-2; CDR3 protein: CASSYGGQRKNTGELFF; CDR3 DNA: TGTGCCAGCAGTTACGGGGGACAGAGAAAAAACACCGGGGAGCTGTTTTTT
clone size: .; V gene: TRBV27; D gene: TRBD1; J gene: TRBJ2-7; CDR3 protein: CASGSGTGLLEQYF; CDR3 DNA: TGTGCCAGCGGCTCCGGGACAGGGCTTCTCGAGCAGTACTTC
clone size: .; V gene: TRBV7-9; D gene: TRBD2; J gene: TRBJ2-1; CDR3 protein: CASSHLAGEQFF; CDR3 DNA: TGTGCCAGCAGTCACTTAGCGGGCGAGCAGTTCTTC
clone size: .; V gene: TRBV9; D gene: TRBD2; J gene: TRBJ2-7; CDR3 protein: CASSVHSLSGSSNEQYF; CDR3 DNA: TGTGCCAGCAGCGTACACTCCCTCAGCGGGAGTAGCAACGAGCAGTACTTC
clone size: .; V gene: TRBV15; D gene: .; J gene: TRBJ2-7; CDR3 protein: CATSRASGTRRYEQYF; CDR3 DNA: TGTGCCACCAGCAGAGCTTCTGGGACACGGCGCTACGAGCAGTACTTC
clone size: .; V gene: TRBV6-6; D gene: .; J gene: TRBJ1-4; CDR3 protein: CASSSPGRVGEKLFF; CDR3 DNA: TGTGCCAGCAGTTCCCCGGGCAGGGTGGGGGAAAAACTGTTTTTT
clone size: .; V gene: TRBV5-6; D gene: TRBD2; J gene: TRBJ2-1; CDR3 protein: CASREAGTLGNEQFF; CDR3 DNA: TGTGCCAGCAGGGAAGCGGGAACTCTGGGGAATGAGCAGTTCTTC
clone size: .; V gene: TRBV6-5; D gene: .; J gene: TRBJ2-7; CDR3 protein: CASGMARTYEQYF; CDR3 DNA: TGTGCCAGCGGAATGGCGCGGACCTACGAGCAGTACTTC
clone size: .; V gene: TRBV28; D gene: .; J gene: TRBJ1-1; CDR3 protein: CASSLGQGLPGYTEAFF; CDR3 DNA: TGTGCCAGCAGTTTAGGGCAGGGACTCCCTGGGTACACTGAAGCTTTCTTT
clone size: .; V gene: TRBV5-6; D gene: .; J gene: TRBJ1-5; CDR3 protein: CASSFRRGKPQHF; CDR3 DNA: TGTGCCAGCAGCTTTCGCCGGGGAAAGCCCCAGCATTTT
clone size: .; V gene: TRBV6-6; D gene: TRBD1; J gene: TRBJ2-1; CDR3 protein: CASQVTWDRGSLEQFF; CDR3 DNA: TGTGCCAGCCAAGTTACCTGGGACAGGGGTTCCCTTGAGCAGTTCTTC
clone size: .; V gene: TRBV7-7; D gene: .; J gene: TRBJ2-5; CDR3 protein: CASSLAQQGGETQYF; CDR3 DNA: TGTGCCAGCAGCTTAGCGCAGCAGGGCGGAGAGACCCAGTACTTC
clone size: .; V gene: TRBV19; D gene: TRBD2; J gene: TRBJ2-1; CDR3 protein: CASRGLAGGPSYEQFF; CDR3 DNA: TGTGCCAGTAGGGGACTAGCGGGGGGGCCCAGTTATGAGCAGTTCTTC
clone size: .; V gene: TRBV4-1; D gene: .; J gene: TRBJ1-3; CDR3 protein: CASSQAAGYSGNTIYF; CDR3 DNA: TGCGCCAGCAGCCAAGCCGCAGGTTACTCTGGAAACACCATATATTTT
clone size: .; V gene: TRBV7-9; D gene: .; J gene: TRBJ1-1; CDR3 protein: CASSLAGVNGRTFF; CDR3 DNA: TGTGCCAGCAGCTTAGCGGGAGTTAATGGGAGGACTTTCTTT
clone size: once; V gene: TRBV27; D gene: .; J gene: TRBJ1-5; CDR3 protein: CASRRTVYEPQHF; CDR3 DNA: TGTGCCAGCAGAAGGACTGTGTACGAGCCCCAGCATTTT
clone size: .; V gene: TRBV18; D gene: TRBD2; J gene: TRBJ2-3; CDR3 protein: CASSPLAVVGKPTDTQYF; CDR3 DNA: TGTGCCAGCTCGCCCCTAGCGGTCGTGGGGAAACCGACAGATACGCAGTATTTT
clone size: .; V gene: TRBV11-3; D gene: .; J gene: TRBJ1-3; CDR3 protein: CASSSTGTGGNTIYF; CDR3 DNA: TGTGCCAGCAGCTCAACAGGGACCGGGGGAAACACCATATATTTT
clone size: .; V gene: TRBV3-1/TRBV3-2; D gene: .; J gene: TRBJ2-1; CDR3 protein: CASSQATTSSHEQFF; CDR3 DNA: TGTGCCAGCAGCCAAGCCACCACTAGCTCCCATGAGCAGTTCTTC
clone size: .; V gene: TRBV19; D gene: TRBD2; J gene: TRBJ2-6; CDR3 protein: CASSRTSGSGANVLTF; CDR3 DNA: TGTGCCAGTAGTAGGACTAGCGGCTCTGGGGCCAACGTCCTGACTTTC
clone size: .; V gene: TRBV6-1; D gene: .; J gene: TRBJ2-2; CDR3 protein: CASSEWGGRAGELFF; CDR3 DNA: TGTGCCAGCAGTGAATGGGGGGGGCGAGCCGGGGAGCTGTTTTTT
clone size: .; V gene: TRBV12-3/TRBV12-4; D gene: .; J gene: TRBJ1-5; CDR3 protein: CASSNGQYQPQHF; CDR3 DNA: TGTGCCAGCAGCAATGGACAGTACCAGCCCCAGCATTTT
clone size: .; V gene: TRBV3-1/TRBV3-2; D gene: TRBD2; J gene: TRBJ2-7; CDR3 protein: CASSQGVLAGGRSYF; CDR3 DNA: TGTGCCAGCAGCCAAGGGGTACTTGCGGGAGGGCGCTCGTACTTC